This T cell receptor beta chain was captured by sequencing in a study of shared clonotypes between healthy human individuals (dated by TCRdb to the early 2020s). Regarding the research as a whole: A couple of women and a few men aged 18 to 49 years were included in the cohort. For each donor, CD4 naive and CD4 memory were each run on three plates, CD8 naive on two plates, and CD8 memory on one plate. Blood TCR repertoires of five healthy adults were deeply sequenced to estimate repertoire size and the extent of clonotype sharing between individuals. To increase sequencing depth and limit assay-specific biases, TCR repertoire library preparation and sequencing were carried out by different laboratories using diverse techniques. Leukapheresis yielded between about 0.9 and 9.5 billion PBMCs per donor. Overall results and qualifications from the work: Because the study included only a small number of donors, the genetic and exposure-history diversity represented was limited. Pairwise subsampling indicated that sequencing depth was expected to affect the degree of clonotype sharing among donors. Rarefaction of sorted-subset datasets indicated incomplete sequencing despite the large sequencing depth. Sharing across several donors was observed for around 4.8% of naive CD4, under 4% of naive CD8, 2% to 2.5% of memory CD4, and around 0.42% of memory CD8 clonotypes. Clonotypes shared by all four sorted-subset donors showed higher generation probabilities than non-shared clonotypes. Only blood was sampled, and tissue TCR repertoires likely differ from those in blood. Larger estimated clonotype richness was generally found for naive subsets than for memory subsets.

TCR CDR3 regions were amplified from genomic DNA by multiplex PCR using the deep immunoSEQ assay. Genomic DNA extracted from each cell subset was distributed evenly over all wells of several immunoSEQ 96-well plates, and each plate served as one replicate. Each replicate PCR for sorted subsets received about 200 ng genomic DNA, equal to around 32,000 T cell genomes. The purified libraries were quantified using a Qubit 3.0 fluorometer, sized with a Bioanalyzer 2100, and then quantified again using the KAPA Library Quantification kit. Each immunoSEQ 96-well plate was sequenced on its own single-read 150-cycle Illumina NextSeq 550 flow cell. The authors' pipeline ran thus. Because the immunoSEQ output included only junctional sequences and no quality scores, the filtering could not be the same as the filtering used for full-length reads. Sequences were annotated with PyIR, a Python wrapper for IgBLAST v1.9, and V/J genes and CDR3 were assigned using IMGT germline references. Reads were removed for weak V/J assignments (E-value above 1e-6), missing CDR3, stop codons, out-of-frame junctions, or ambiguous translated residues. V3J clonotypes were defined by identical inferred V gene, J gene, and CDR3 amino acid sequence. The percentage overlap between two repertoires was calculated by dividing the number of shared unique clonotypes by the size of the smaller repertoire. Richness of each repertoire was evaluated using RTK rarefaction, the Chao1 estimator, and Recon v2.1 estimates of unobserved clonotypes. OLGA was used to compute generation probabilities for all TCRbeta clonotypes that the gDNA method yielded from a handful of donors. Sourced from immuneACCESS, this table was stored by TCRdb with only in-frame sequences that have V and J called. A share of the clones is absent; for the studies checked, an unresolved V gene accounts for under half, and the remainder has no known explanation. V, J and clone size are taken as reported in that table, and D and trimming were inferred from the DNA itself. This sample holds under 650,000 clones; about 95% were observed only once. The ten largest clones represent under 0.06% of the sample.

Donors were healthy HIV-negative adults with no recently reported acute infections or vaccinations. Every donor was a Caucasian adult residing in Nashville, Tennessee, USA. CD4+ T cells were enriched by magnetic negative selection, after which naive cells were positively selected on CD45RA and the negative fraction was taken as the memory subset. Blood was collected by leukapheresis, and PBMCs were isolated by Ficoll-Histopaque density gradient centrifugation and then cryopreserved in liquid nitrogen vapor phase. Analytical flow cytometry was used to check the purity and quantity of each magnetically sorted T cell population. From each sorted fraction, genomic DNA was isolated and quantified by UV absorbance on a Nanodrop 2000c. With respect to this clone: No antigen is known for it. No per-base quality is available; no much larger clone lies one base away.

This TCR was recovered from a woman aged 25 to 39 in good health. The sequenced sample consisted of naive CD4+ T cells sorted from blood. This sample's cell subset or site label indicates: CD45RA+ positively selected.

The base sequence is TGTGCCAGCACCCGTGTGGGGCCCCTCTACGAGCAGTACTTC. This translates into CASTRVGPLYEQYF. This sequence uses TRBV28 and TRBJ2-7; perhaps TRBD1 is the D gene, with 5 bases matching. Measured from the cysteine to the phenylalanine, the CDR3 is 14 residues long. Only the CDR3 DNA stays, 42 bases, in frame from base 1. V drops 7 bases and J drops 3 bases, leaving 16 bases in between. Looking up the germline V gene yields CDR1 MDHEN and CDR2 SYDVKM.